This T cell receptor beta chain derives from a study of shared clonotypes between healthy human individuals. Of note for this clone: Its target is not known.

The table came from immunoSEQ multiplex PCR; TCRdb's copy has only in-frame clones and leaves some out. The sample has millions of clones; over 90% are singletons. Overall study results and limits: The study generally estimated greater richness for naive than memory subsets.

V gave up 3 bases and J gave up 2 bases, with 23 bases separating them. The CDR3 extends over 18 amino acids. The V gene's germline CDR1 is MDHEN and CDR2 SYDVKM. V usage is TRBV28 and J usage is TRBJ2-7, with D perhaps TRBD2 (5 bases). The sequence was collected from a man aged 18 to 29 in good health. Some clones in this sample may be carry-over from other donors' samples. The sequencing sample was made of naive CD4+ T cells from PBMCs. The subset denotes: CD45RA+ positively selected. This chain's CDR3 is CASSFSGGRHPIPYEQYF. CDR3 nucleotides: TGTGCCAGCAGTTTTTCCGGCGGGCGTCACCCGATCCCCTACGAGCAGTACTTC.